This T cell receptor beta chain was sequenced for a study of beta chain features in type 1 diabetes. V was pared by 5 bases and J by 4 bases, with 6 bases between. The CDR3 contains 12 residues. Germline lookup yields CDR1 SGHRS and CDR2 YFSETQ. On this clone itself: Its antigen remains unidentified.

The study reverse transcribed the entire isolated RNA, so it sequenced expressed TCRB transcripts. The method was immunoSEQ multiplex PCR; TCRdb's version includes in-frame clones alone and lacks a portion of them. This sample yields tens of thousands of clones, of which about 72% are seen a single time; 2% to 2.5% belongs to the top ten. Overall study results and limits: A greater similarity of naive, central memory and Treg TCRB repertoires was seen among patients than among healthy donors.

Sequences were obtained from Tregs from blood. The V and J genes are TRBV5-1 and TRBJ2-2; D is uncertain. The clonotype was recovered from a woman aged 35 to 49 in good health. The CDR3: CASSSVTGELFF. The CDR3 bases are TGCGCCAGCAGTTCGGTCACCGGGGAGCTGTTTTTT.